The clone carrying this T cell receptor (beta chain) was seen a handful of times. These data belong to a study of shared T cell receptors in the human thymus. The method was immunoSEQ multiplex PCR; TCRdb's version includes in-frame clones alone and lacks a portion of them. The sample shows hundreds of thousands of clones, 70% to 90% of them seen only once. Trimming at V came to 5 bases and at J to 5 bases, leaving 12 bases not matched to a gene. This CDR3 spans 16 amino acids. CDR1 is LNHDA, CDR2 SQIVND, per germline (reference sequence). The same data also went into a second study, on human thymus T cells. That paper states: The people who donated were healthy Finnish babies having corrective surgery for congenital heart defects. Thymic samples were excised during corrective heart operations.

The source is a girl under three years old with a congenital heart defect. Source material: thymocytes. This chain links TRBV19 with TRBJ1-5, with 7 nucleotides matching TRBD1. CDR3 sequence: CASSRGLDREDQPQHF. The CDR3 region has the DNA TGTGCCAGTAGTCGGGGCCTAGACAGGGAGGATCAGCCCCAGCATTTT.